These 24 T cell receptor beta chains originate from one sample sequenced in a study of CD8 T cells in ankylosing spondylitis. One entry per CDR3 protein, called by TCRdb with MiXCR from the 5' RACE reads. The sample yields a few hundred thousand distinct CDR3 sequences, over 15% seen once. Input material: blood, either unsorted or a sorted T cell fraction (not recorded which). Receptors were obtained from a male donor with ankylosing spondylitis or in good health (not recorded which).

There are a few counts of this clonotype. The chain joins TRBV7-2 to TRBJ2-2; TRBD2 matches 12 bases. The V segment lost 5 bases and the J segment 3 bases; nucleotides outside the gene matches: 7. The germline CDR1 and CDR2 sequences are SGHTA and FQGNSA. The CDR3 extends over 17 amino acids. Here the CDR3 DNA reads TGTGCCAGCAGCCCGACTAGCGGGAGCTGGTACACCGGGGAGCTGTTTTTT. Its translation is CASSPTSGSWYTGELFF.

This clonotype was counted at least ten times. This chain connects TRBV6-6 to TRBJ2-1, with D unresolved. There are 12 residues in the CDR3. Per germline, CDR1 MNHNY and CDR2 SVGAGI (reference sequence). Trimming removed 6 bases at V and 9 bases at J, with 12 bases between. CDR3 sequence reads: CASSSASGEQFF. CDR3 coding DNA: TGTGCCAGCAGCTCTGCGTCGGGTGAGCAGTTCTTC.

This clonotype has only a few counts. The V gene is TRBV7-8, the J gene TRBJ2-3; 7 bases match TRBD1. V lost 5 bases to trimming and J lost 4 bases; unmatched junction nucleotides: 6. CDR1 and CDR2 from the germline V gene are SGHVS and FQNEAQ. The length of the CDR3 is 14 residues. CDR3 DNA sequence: TGTGCCAGCAGCGCGACAGGGCCCCCAGATACGCAGTATTTT. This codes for CASSATGPPDTQYF.

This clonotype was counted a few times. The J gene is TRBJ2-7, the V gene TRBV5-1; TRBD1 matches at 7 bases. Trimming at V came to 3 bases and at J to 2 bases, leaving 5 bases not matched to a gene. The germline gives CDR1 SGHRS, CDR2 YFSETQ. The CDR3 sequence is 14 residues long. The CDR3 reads CASSSTGTAYEQYF. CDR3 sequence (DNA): TGCGCCAGCAGCTCCACCGGGACAGCCTACGAGCAGTACTTC. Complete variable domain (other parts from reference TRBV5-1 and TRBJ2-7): KAGVTQTPRYLIKTRGQQVTLSCSPISGHRSVSWYQQTPGQGLQFLFEYFSETQRNKGNFPGRFSGRQFSNSRSEMNVSTLELGDSALYLCASSSTGTAYEQYFGPGTRLTVT.

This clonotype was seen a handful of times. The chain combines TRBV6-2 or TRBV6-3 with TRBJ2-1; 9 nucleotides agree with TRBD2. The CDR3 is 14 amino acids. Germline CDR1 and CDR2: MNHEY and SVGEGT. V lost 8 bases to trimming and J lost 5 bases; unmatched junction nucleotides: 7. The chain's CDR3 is CASSNSGSHNEQFF. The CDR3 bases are TGTGCCAGCTCCAATAGCGGGAGTCACAATGAGCAGTTCTTC.

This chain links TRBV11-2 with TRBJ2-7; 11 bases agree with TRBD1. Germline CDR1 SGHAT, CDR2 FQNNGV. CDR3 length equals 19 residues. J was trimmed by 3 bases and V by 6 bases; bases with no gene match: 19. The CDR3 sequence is CASRGTGGEASWRVYEQYF. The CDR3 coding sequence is TGTGCCAGCAGGGGGACAGGGGGAGAGGCTAGTTGGAGAGTCTACGAGCAGTACTTC.

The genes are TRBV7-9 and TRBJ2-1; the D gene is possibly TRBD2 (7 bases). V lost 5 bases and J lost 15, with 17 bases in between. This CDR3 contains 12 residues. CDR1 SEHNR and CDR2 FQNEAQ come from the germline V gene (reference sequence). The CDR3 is CASSPWTGGLFF. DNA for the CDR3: TGTGCCAGCAGCCCTTGGACCGGGGGGCTGTTCTTC. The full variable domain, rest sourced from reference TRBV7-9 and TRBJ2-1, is DTGVSQNPRHKITKRGQNVTFRCDPISEHNRLYWYRQTLGQGPEFLTYFQNEAQLEKSRLLSDRFSAERPKGSFSTLEIQRTEQGDSAMYLCASSPWTGGLFFGPGTRLTVL.

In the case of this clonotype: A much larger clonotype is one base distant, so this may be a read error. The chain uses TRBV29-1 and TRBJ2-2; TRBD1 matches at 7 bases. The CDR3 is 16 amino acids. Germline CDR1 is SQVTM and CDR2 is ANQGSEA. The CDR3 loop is CSVLSPQGHGTVELFF. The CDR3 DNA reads TGCAGCGTTCTTAGTCCACAGGGGCACGGCACCGTGGAGCTGTTTTTT.

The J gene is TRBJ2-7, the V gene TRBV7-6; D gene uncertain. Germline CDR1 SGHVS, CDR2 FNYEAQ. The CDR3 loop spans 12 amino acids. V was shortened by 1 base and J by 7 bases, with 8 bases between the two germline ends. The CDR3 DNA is TGTGCCAGCAGCTTAGGTAGTGGGGAGCAGTACTTC. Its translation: CASSLGSGEQYF.

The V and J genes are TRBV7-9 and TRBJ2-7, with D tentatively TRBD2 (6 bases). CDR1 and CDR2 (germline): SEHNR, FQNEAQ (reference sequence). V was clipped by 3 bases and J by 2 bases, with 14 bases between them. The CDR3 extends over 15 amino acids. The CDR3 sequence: CASSFGTGLTYEQYF. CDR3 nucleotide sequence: TGTGCCAGCAGCTTCGGGACGGGACTCACCTACGAGCAGTACTTC. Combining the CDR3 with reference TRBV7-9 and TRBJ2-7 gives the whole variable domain DTGVSQNPRHKITKRGQNVTFRCDPISEHNRLYWYRQTLGQGPEFLTYFQNEAQLEKSRLLSDRFSAERPKGSFSTLEIQRTEQGDSAMYLCASSFGTGLTYEQYFGPGTRLTVT.

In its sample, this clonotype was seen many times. The CDR3 DNA sequence: TGTGCCAGCAGCCAAGAGCAGGGGGCAATCTATGGCTACACCTTC. Encoded protein: CASSQEQGAIYGYTF. The V and J genes are TRBV4-2 and TRBJ1-2, with 8 bases lining up with TRBD1. CDR1 is LGHNA, CDR2 YNFKEQ, per germline. With V trimmed by 0 bases and J by 4 bases, 4 bases remained unmatched. The length of the CDR3 is 15 residues.

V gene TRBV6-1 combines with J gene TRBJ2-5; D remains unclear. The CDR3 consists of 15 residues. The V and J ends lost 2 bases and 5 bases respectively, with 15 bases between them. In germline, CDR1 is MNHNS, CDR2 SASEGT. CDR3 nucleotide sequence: TGTGCCAGCAGTGAACGGTCCGCCTCCCAGGAGACCCAGTACTTC. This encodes CASSERSASQETQYF.

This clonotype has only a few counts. The CDR3 DNA follows: TGCAGCGTTGAAGGTCTAGCGGGAGAAACCTACAATGAGCAGTTCTTC. This translates into CSVEGLAGETYNEQFF. V gene TRBV29-1 combines with J gene TRBJ2-1, with 10 bases that match TRBD2. Per the germline V gene, CDR1 is SQVTM and CDR2 is ANQGSEA. V lost 1 base to trimming and J lost 2 bases; unmatched junction nucleotides: 5. The CDR3 extends over 16 amino acids.

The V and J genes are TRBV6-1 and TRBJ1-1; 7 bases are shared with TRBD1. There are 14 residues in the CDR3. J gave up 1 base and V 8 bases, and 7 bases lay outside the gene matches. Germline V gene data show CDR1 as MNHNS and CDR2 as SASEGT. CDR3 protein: CASGTGVGNTEAFF. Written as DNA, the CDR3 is TGTGCCAGCGGTACAGGGGTGGGGAACACTGAAGCTTTCTTT.

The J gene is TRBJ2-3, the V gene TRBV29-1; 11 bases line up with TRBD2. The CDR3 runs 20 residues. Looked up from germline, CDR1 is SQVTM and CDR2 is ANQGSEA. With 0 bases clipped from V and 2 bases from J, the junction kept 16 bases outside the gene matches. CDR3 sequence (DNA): TGCAGCGTTGAAGATAAGCCTAGCGGGAGGATAACAACCTACACAGATACGCAGTATTTT. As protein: CSVEDKPSGRITTYTDTQYF.

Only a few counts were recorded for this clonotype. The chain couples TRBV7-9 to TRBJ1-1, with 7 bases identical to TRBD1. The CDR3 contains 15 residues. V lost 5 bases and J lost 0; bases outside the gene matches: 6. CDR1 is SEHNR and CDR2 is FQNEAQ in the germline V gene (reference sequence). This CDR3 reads CASSGRQGMNTEAFF. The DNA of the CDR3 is TGTGCCAGCAGCGGACGACAGGGTATGAACACTGAAGCTTTCTTT.

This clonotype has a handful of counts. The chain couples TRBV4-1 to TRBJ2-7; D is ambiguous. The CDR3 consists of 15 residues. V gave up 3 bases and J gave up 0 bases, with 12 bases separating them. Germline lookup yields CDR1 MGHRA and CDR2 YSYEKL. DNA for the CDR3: TGCGCCAGCAGCCATCTTGGAGACGCCTCCTACGAGCAGTACTTC. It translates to CASSHLGDASYEQYF.

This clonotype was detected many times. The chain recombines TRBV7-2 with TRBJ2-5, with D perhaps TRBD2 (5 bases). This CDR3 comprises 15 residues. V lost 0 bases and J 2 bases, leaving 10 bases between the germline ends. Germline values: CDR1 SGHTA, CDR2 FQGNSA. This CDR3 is CASSLADSPQETQYF. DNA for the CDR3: TGTGCCAGCAGCTTAGCGGACTCGCCTCAAGAGACCCAGTACTTC. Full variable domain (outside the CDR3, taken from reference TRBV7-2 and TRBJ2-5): GAGVSQSPSNKVTEKGKDVELRCDPISGHTALYWYRQSLGQGLEFLIYFQGNSAPDKSGLPSDRFSAERTGGSVSTLTIQRTQQEDSAVYLCASSLADSPQETQYFGPGTRLLVL.

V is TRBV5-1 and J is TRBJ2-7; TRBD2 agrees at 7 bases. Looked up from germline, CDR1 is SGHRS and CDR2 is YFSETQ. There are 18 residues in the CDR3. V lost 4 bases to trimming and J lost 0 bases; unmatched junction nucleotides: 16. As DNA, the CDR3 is TGCGCCAGCAGCCCGGCACGCCTAGCGGAGGGAAGCTCCTACGAGCAGTACTTC. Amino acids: CASSPARLAEGSSYEQYF.

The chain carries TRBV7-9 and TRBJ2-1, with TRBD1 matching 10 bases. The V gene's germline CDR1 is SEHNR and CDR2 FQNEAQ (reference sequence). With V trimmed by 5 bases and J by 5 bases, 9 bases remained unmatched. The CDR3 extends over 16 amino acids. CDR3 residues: CASSILTGGEDNEQFF. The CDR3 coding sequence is TGTGCCAGCAGCATATTGACAGGGGGCGAGGACAATGAGCAGTTCTTC.

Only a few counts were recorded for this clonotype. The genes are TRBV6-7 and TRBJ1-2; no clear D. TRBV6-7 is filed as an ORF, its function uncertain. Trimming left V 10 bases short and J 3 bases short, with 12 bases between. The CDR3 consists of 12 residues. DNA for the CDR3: TGTGCCAACGATCATCGCCACTATGGCTACACCTTC. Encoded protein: CANDHRHYGYTF.

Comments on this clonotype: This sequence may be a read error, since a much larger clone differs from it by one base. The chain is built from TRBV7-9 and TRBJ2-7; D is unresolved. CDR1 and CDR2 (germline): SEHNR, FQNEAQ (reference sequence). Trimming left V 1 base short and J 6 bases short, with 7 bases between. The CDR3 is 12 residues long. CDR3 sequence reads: CASSLVRSEQYF. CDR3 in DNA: TGTGCCAGCAGCTTAGTGCGGTCCGAGCAGTACTTC.

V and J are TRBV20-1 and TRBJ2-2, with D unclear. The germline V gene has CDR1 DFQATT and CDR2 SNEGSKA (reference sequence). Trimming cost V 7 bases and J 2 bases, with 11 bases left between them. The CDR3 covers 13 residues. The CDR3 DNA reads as TGCAGTGTTCCGATCCTAAACACCGGGGAGCTGTTTTTT. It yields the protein CSVPILNTGELFF.

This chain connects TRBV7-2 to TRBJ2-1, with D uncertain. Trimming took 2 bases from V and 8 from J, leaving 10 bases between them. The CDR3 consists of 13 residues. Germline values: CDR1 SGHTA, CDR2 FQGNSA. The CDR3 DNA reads TGTGCCAGCAGCTTACCTAACGGCGATGAGCAGTTCTTC. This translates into CASSLPNGDEQFF.